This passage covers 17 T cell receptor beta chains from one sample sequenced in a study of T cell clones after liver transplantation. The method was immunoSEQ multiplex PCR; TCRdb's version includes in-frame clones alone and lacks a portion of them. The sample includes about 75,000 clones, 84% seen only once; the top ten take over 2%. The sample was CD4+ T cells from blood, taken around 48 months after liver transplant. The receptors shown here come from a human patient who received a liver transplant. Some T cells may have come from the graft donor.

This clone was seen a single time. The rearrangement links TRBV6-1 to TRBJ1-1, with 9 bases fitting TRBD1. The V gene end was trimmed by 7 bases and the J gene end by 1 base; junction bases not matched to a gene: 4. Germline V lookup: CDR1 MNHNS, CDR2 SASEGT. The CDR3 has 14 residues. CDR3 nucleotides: TGTGCCAGCAACTTGGGACAGGGGAACACTGAAGCTTTCTTT. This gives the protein CASNLGQGNTEAFF.

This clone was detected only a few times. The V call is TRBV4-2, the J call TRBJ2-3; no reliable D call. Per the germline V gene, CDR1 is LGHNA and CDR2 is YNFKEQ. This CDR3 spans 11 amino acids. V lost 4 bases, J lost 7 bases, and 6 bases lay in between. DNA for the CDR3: TGTGCCAGCAGCCCACGGAATACGCAGTATTTT. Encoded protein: CASSPRNTQYF.

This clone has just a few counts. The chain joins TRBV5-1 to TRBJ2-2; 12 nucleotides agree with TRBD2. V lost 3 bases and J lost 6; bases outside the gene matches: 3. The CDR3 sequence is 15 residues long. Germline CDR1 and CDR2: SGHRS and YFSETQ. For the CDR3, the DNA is TGCGCCAGCAGCTCTAGCGGGGGGGCGTCCGGGGAGCTGTTTTTT. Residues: CASSSSGGASGELFF.

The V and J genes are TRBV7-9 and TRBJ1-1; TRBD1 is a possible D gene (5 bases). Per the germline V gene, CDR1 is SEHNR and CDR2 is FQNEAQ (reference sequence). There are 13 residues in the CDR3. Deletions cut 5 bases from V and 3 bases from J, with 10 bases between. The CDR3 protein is CASSRTRDTEAFF. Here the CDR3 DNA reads TGTGCCAGCAGCCGGACAAGAGACACTGAAGCTTTCTTT.

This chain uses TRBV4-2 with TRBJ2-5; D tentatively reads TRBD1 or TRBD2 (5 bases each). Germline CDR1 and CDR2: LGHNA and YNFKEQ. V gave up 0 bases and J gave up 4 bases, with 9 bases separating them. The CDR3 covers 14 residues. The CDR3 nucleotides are TGTGCCAGCAGCCAAGACGAGGGGACAGAGACCCAGTACTTC. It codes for CASSQDEGTETQYF.

DNA for the CDR3: TGTGCCAGCAGCGTCCGGGGAGGGGGGATCTGGGAGACCCAGTACTTC. Translating gives CASSVRGGGIWETQYF. The J gene is TRBJ2-5, the V gene TRBV9; maybe TRBD2 (7 bases). The CDR3 has 16 amino acids. Trimming removed 2 bases at V and 5 bases at J, with 19 bases between. Germline loops: CDR1 SGDLS, CDR2 YYNGEE. The full variable domain, its missing parts supplied by reference TRBV9 and TRBJ2-5, is DSGVTQTPKHLITATGQRVTLRCSPRSGDLSVYWYQQSLDQGLQFLIQYYNGEERAKGNILERFSAQQFPDLHSELNLSSLELGDSALYFCASSVRGGGIWETQYFGPGTRLLVL.

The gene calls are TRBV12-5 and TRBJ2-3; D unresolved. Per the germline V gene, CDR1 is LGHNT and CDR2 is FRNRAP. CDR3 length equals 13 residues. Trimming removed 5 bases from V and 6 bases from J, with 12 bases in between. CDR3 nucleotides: TGTGCTAGTGGTCCAAATCGGGTGGATACGCAGTATTTT. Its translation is CASGPNRVDTQYF.

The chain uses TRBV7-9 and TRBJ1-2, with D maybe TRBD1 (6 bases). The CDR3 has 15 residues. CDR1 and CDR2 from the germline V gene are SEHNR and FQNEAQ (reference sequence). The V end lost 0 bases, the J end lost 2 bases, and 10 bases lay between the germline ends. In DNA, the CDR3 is TGTGCCAGCAGCTTAGCGATGGGGGGCAACTATGGCTACACCTTC. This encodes CASSLAMGGNYGYTF.

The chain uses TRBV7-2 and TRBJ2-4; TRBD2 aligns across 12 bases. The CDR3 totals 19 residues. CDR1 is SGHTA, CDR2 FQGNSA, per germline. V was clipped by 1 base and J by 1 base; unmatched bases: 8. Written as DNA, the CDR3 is TGTGCCAGCAGCTTAGATCCTAGCGGGGGGGCTGCGGCCAAAAACATTCAGTACTTC. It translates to CASSLDPSGGAAAKNIQYF.

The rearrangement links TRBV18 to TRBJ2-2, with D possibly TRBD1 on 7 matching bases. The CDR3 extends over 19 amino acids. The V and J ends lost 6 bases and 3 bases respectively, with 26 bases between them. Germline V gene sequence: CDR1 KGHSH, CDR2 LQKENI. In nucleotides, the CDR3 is TGTGCCAGCTCCCAAAAGACTAGGACAGGCCGCGGGGACACCGGGGAGCTGTTTTTT. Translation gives CASSQKTRTGRGDTGELFF.

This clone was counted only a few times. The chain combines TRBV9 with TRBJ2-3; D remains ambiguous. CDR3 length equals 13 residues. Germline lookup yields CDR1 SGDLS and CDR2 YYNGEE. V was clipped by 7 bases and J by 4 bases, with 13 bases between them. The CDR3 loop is CASSYSQADTQYF. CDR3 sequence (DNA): TGTGCCAGCTCCTATTCCCAAGCAGATACGCAGTATTTT.

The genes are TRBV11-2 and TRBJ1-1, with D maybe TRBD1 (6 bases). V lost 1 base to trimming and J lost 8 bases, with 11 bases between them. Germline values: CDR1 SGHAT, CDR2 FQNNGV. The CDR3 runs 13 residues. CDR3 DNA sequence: TGTGCCAGCAGCTTAGTAGTGAGGGGGGAAGCTTTCTTT. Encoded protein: CASSLVVRGEAFF.

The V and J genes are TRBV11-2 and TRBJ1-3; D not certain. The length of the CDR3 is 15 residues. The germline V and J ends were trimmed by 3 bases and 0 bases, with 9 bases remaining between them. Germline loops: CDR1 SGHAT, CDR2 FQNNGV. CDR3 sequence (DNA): TGTGCCAGCAGCTTGGCAGGCATCTCTGGAAACACCATATATTTT. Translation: CASSLAGISGNTIYF.

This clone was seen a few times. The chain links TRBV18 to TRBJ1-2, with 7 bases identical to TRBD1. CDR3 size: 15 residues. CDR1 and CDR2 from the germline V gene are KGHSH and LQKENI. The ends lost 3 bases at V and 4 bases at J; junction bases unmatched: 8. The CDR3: CASSPARDRTYGYTF. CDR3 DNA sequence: TGTGCCAGCTCACCGGCCAGGGACAGAACCTATGGCTACACCTTC.

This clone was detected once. As DNA, the CDR3 is TGTGCCACCAGCAGAGATGGCCCCGCAACAGGGAACGAGCAGTACTTC. It translates to CATSRDGPATGNEQYF. This chain connects TRBV15 to TRBJ2-7, with D possibly matching TRBD1 (6 bases). Germline CDR1 and CDR2: LNHNV and YYDKDF (reference sequence). CDR3 size: 16 residues. V gave up 0 bases and J gave up 5 bases, with 17 bases separating them.

The CDR3 DNA is TGCGCCAGCAGCCAAGGGGACAGGAACACTGAAGCTTTCTTT. It codes for CASSQGDRNTEAFF. This chain uses TRBV4-1 with TRBJ1-1, with TRBD1 matching over 7 bases. Germline lookup yields CDR1 MGHRA and CDR2 YSYEKL. The V and J ends lost 1 base and 1 base, in that order; junction bases with no gene match: 0. This CDR3 region has 14 residues.

The CDR3 spells CASSDEQGAYTEAFF. CDR3 bases: TGTGCCAGCAGCGACGAACAGGGGGCTTACACTGAAGCTTTCTTT. The rearrangement links TRBV5-6 to TRBJ1-1; 9 bases map to TRBD1. From germline, CDR1 is SGHDT and CDR2 YYEEEE. The CDR3 extends over 15 amino acids. The V segment lost 4 bases and the J segment 3 bases; nucleotides outside the gene matches: 7. Complete variable domain (other parts from reference TRBV5-6 and TRBJ1-1): DAGVTQSPTHLIKTRGQQVTLRCSPKSGHDTVSWYQQALGQGPQFIFQYYEEEERQRGNFPDRFSGHQFPNYSSELNVNALLLGDSALYLCASSDEQGAYTEAFFGQGTRLTVV.